Detailed here is one T cell receptor beta chain. This clonotype was observed at least ten times. Its antigen target is currently unknown. Base-call qualities are not available, and no considerably larger clone is one nucleotide away. The treatment or condition label for this specimen denotes: allogeneic hematopoietic cell transplantation with graft depleted of TCRalphabeta T cells and CD19 B cells. The transplant recipients were children given TCRalphabeta/CD19-depleted allogeneic hematopoietic cell grafts. Libraries came from PCR. Sequenced using an Illumina HiSeq 2500. Molecular barcoding was employed in the preparation of TCR libraries, with unique molecular identifiers being used to normalize TCRbeta repertoire quantification. TCRdb handled the public reads itself, with Q25 trimming in fastp and clone calling in MiXCR, and kept productive beta chains. Under each unique CDR3 protein, matching rows form one entry showing the most common genes and DNA. The sample table contains fewer than 550,000 distinct CDR3 sequences; only one count was recorded for over 9.5% of them. The top ten clones comprise around 2% of the sample.

The record originates from a study of T-cell reconstitution after alpha-beta-depleted transplantation in children (dated by TCRdb to 2016 to 2017). Turning to the overall study: Using TCR repertoire profiling, the study quantitatively followed how T-cell immune reconstitution unfolded in children after TCRalphabeta/CD19-depleted allogeneic hematopoietic cell transplantation. The paper's findings and limits, for the study overall: Over subsequent months, a decline in hyperexpanded clone frequencies was noted, and after one year, T-cell counts and TCRbeta diversity were mostly ascribed to newly produced T cells. About two months after transplant, the apparently early recovery of alphabetaT-cell counts reportedly depended on just several hundred clones that had expanded rapidly and came from non-depleted graft cells. The high TCRbeta diversity at day 60 in some patients was ascribed to recipient T cells and intrathymic progenitors that had survived conditioning.

For CDR1 and CDR2, the germline V gene (reference sequence) lists LNHNV and YYDKDF. The CDR3 contains 15 residues, cysteine and phenylalanine counted. The only DNA kept is the CDR3, 45 bases in frame from the first base. Trimming costs V 2 bases and J 2 bases, and their ends lie 11 bases apart. The V and J genes are TRBV15 and TRBJ2-3; the D segment could be TRBD2, given 5 matching bases. This receptor was obtained from a child younger than 10 with inherited bone marrow failure, due to receive a stem cell transplant. Sequenced here: PBMCs, sampled before TCRalphabeta/CD19-depleted stem cell transplant. The nucleotide sequence is TGTGCCACCAGCAGAACAATCCGGGACACAGATACGCAGTATTTT. Translated, this gives CATSRTIRDTDTQYF. The reference TRBV15 and TRBJ2-3 proteins fill in what lies around the CDR3, so the full variable domain reads DAMVIQNPRYQVTQFGKPVTLSCSQTLNHNVMYWYQQKSSQAPKLLFHYYDKDFNNEADTPDNFQSRRPNTSFCFLDIRSPGLGDTAMYLCATSRTIRDTDTQYFGPGTRLTVL.